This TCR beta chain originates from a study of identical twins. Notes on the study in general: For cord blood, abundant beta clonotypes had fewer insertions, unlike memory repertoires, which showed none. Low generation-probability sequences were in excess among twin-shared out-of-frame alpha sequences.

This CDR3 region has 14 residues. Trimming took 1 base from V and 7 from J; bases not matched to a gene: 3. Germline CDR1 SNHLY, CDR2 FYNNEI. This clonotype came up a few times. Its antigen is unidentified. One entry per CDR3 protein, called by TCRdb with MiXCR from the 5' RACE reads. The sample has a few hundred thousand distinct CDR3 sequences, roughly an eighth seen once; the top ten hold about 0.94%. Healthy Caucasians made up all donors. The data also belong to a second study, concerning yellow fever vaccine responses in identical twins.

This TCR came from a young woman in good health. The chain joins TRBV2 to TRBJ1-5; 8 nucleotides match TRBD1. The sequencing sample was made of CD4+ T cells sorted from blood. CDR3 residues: CASSEGAGGQPQHF. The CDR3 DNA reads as TGTGCCAGCAGTGAAGGGGCAGGGGGCCAGCCCCAGCATTTT.